A selection of T cell receptor beta chains follows, all from one sample in a study of cytomegalovirus exposure and HLA in healthy donors. Clones were sequenced by immunoSEQ multiplex PCR, and TCRdb holds only the in-frame ones, with some missing. The sample carries around 160,000 clones, approximately 77% recorded once. Sequenced sample: PBMCs. All receptors derive from a man between 50 and 59 years old in good health and CMV-seropositive. The CDR3 runs from the conserved cysteine through the conserved F or W. The order of the fields is clone size, J gene, V gene, D gene, CDR3 protein, CDR3 DNA. The D gene is left open where the match is weak. Part of the rows lack a size; the others show once, few, many or a class for expanded clones.

abundance: few; j_gene: TRBJ2-7; v_gene: TRBV14; d_gene: TRBD2; CDR3aa: CASSPDRASGEQYF; CDR3nt: TGTGCCAGCAGCCCCGACCGGGCTAGCGGCGAGCAGTACTTC
abundance: .; j_gene: TRBJ1-4; v_gene: TRBV4-3; d_gene: .; CDR3aa: CASSRVLGTSAEKLFF; CDR3nt: TGCGCCAGCAGCCGAGTATTAGGGACATCTGCGGAAAAACTGTTTTTT
abundance: .; j_gene: TRBJ2-3; v_gene: TRBV12-5; d_gene: .; CDR3aa: CASGRTDTQYF; CDR3nt: TGTGCTAGTGGTCGGACAGATACGCAGTATTTT
abundance: .; j_gene: TRBJ2-2; v_gene: TRBV30; d_gene: .; CDR3aa: CAWSVEVTGELFF; CDR3nt: TGTGCCTGGAGTGTAGAGGTAACCGGGGAGCTGTTTTTT
abundance: .; j_gene: TRBJ1-6; v_gene: TRBV28; d_gene: .; CDR3aa: CASSSTIRPLHF; CDR3nt: TGTGCCAGCAGTTCGACAATCCGGCCCCTCCACTTT
abundance: once; j_gene: TRBJ1-1; v_gene: TRBV5-6; d_gene: .; CDR3aa: CASSRGQAPTEAFF; CDR3nt: TGTGCCAGCAGCAGGGGACAAGCACCCACTGAAGCTTTCTTT
abundance: .; j_gene: TRBJ2-7; v_gene: TRBV5-4; d_gene: TRBD2; CDR3aa: CASSLAEGGGRLSEQYF; CDR3nt: TGTGCCAGCAGCTTGGCCGAGGGCGGGGGGCGCTTAAGTGAGCAGTACTTC
abundance: .; j_gene: TRBJ1-1; v_gene: TRBV4-1; d_gene: .; CDR3aa: CASSRVLTREGNTEAFF; CDR3nt: TGCGCCAGCAGCCGAGTTTTAACAAGGGAGGGAAACACTGAAGCTTTCTTT
abundance: .; j_gene: TRBJ1-4; v_gene: TRBV7-8; d_gene: TRBD1; CDR3aa: CASSRDRENEKLFF; CDR3nt: TGTGCCAGCAGCCGGGACAGAGAAAATGAAAAACTGTTTTTT
abundance: .; j_gene: TRBJ2-1; v_gene: TRBV7-2; d_gene: .; CDR3aa: CASSFSLLLVF; CDR3nt: TGTGCCAGCAGCTTCAGCCTGTTGCTAGTCTTC
abundance: .; j_gene: TRBJ2-5; v_gene: TRBV5-1; d_gene: .; CDR3aa: CASSLVPPRDIQETQYF; CDR3nt: TGCGCCAGCAGCTTGGTGCCCCCGAGAGATATTCAAGAGACCCAGTACTTC
abundance: .; j_gene: TRBJ1-3; v_gene: TRBV6-1; d_gene: .; CDR3aa: CASSESHRTSGNTIYF; CDR3nt: TGTGCCAGCAGTGAAAGCCACAGGACCTCTGGAAACACCATATATTTT
abundance: .; j_gene: TRBJ1-6; v_gene: TRBV5-1; d_gene: TRBD1; CDR3aa: CASSFPNGTGGNSYNSPLHF; CDR3nt: TGCGCCAGCAGCTTCCCTAACGGGACAGGTGGGAATTCCTATAATTCACCCCTCCACTTT
abundance: .; j_gene: TRBJ2-7; v_gene: TRBV4-2; d_gene: TRBD2; CDR3aa: CASSQPSGGAPEQYF; CDR3nt: TGTGCCAGCAGCCAACCTAGCGGGGGGGCTCCCGAGCAGTACTTC
abundance: .; j_gene: TRBJ1-2; v_gene: TRBV5-1; d_gene: .; CDR3aa: CASGTGFNRDYGYTF; CDR3nt: TGCGCCAGCGGAACCGGGTTTAACCGGGACTATGGCTACACCTTC
abundance: .; j_gene: TRBJ2-5; v_gene: TRBV21-1; d_gene: .; CDR3aa: CASSKESGTARPQETQYF; CDR3nt: TGTGCCAGCAGCAAAGAGAGTGGTACAGCACGTCCCCAAGAGACCCAGTACTTC
abundance: .; j_gene: TRBJ1-5; v_gene: TRBV18; d_gene: TRBD1; CDR3aa: CASSQRQGSNQPQHF; CDR3nt: TGTGCCAGCTCTCAGAGACAGGGTAGCAATCAGCCCCAGCATTTT
abundance: .; j_gene: TRBJ2-7; v_gene: TRBV6-1; d_gene: .; CDR3aa: CASSGFPPGRFAAGQGEQYF; CDR3nt: TGTGCCAGCAGTGGCTTCCCTCCGGGCCGTTTCGCCGCAGGCCAGGGTGAGCAGTACTTC
abundance: .; j_gene: TRBJ2-1; v_gene: TRBV27; d_gene: TRBD2; CDR3aa: CASSPGTSVYNEQFF; CDR3nt: TGTGCCAGCAGTCCGGGGACTAGCGTCTACAATGAGCAGTTCTTC
abundance: .; j_gene: TRBJ2-7; v_gene: TRBV2; d_gene: TRBD1; CDR3aa: CASKSRGTGEIAYEQYF; CDR3nt: TGTGCCAGCAAGAGTCGAGGGACAGGGGAGATAGCCTACGAGCAGTACTTC
abundance: once; j_gene: TRBJ2-2; v_gene: TRBV10-3; d_gene: TRBD2; CDR3aa: CAITPGLGNTGELFF; CDR3nt: TGTGCCATCACCCCGGGACTAGGGAACACCGGGGAGCTGTTTTTT
abundance: .; j_gene: TRBJ2-7; v_gene: TRBV11-2; d_gene: TRBD1; CDR3aa: CASSTRDRGSYEQYF; CDR3nt: TGTGCCAGCAGCACCCGGGACAGGGGGTCCTACGAGCAGTACTTC
abundance: .; j_gene: TRBJ2-7; v_gene: TRBV4-3; d_gene: .; CDR3aa: CASSQESSELFSYEQYF; CDR3nt: TGCGCCAGCAGCCAAGAGTCCAGTGAATTATTCTCCTACGAGCAGTACTTC
abundance: .; j_gene: TRBJ2-5; v_gene: TRBV4-1; d_gene: TRBD2; CDR3aa: CASSQDQGGGNQETQYF; CDR3nt: TGCGCCAGCAGCCAAGATCAGGGCGGGGGTAACCAAGAGACCCAGTACTTC
abundance: .; j_gene: TRBJ1-4; v_gene: TRBV11-1; d_gene: .; CDR3aa: CASSPDIATNEKLFF; CDR3nt: TGTGCCAGCAGCCCAGATATTGCAACTAATGAAAAACTGTTTTTT
abundance: .; j_gene: TRBJ2-2; v_gene: TRBV9; d_gene: TRBD1; CDR3aa: CASSVFPTGGTGELFF; CDR3nt: TGTGCCAGCAGCGTTTTTCCTACAGGGGGCACCGGGGAGCTGTTTTTT
abundance: .; j_gene: TRBJ1-2; v_gene: TRBV28; d_gene: .; CDR3aa: CASTPRTDLYTNYGYTF; CDR3nt: TGTGCCAGCACCCCGCGGACAGACTTATACACTAACTATGGCTACACCTTC
abundance: .; j_gene: TRBJ1-1; v_gene: TRBV10-2; d_gene: .; CDR3aa: CASRPGGANTEAFF; CDR3nt: TGCGCCAGCAGACCGGGGGGGGCGAACACTGAAGCTTTCTTT
abundance: .; j_gene: TRBJ2-4; v_gene: TRBV7-8; d_gene: .; CDR3aa: CASSGRLGLLQYF; CDR3nt: TGTGCCAGCAGCGGCCGACTCGGACTGCTTCAGTACTTC
abundance: .; j_gene: TRBJ2-1; v_gene: TRBV11-2; d_gene: .; CDR3aa: CASSLVAFWNEQFF; CDR3nt: TGTGCCAGCAGCTTAGTGGCCTTTTGGAATGAGCAGTTCTTC
abundance: .; j_gene: TRBJ2-3; v_gene: TRBV7-9; d_gene: .; CDR3aa: CASSLEILDTQYF; CDR3nt: TGTGCCAGCAGCTTAGAAATTCTAGATACGCAGTATTTT
abundance: .; j_gene: TRBJ1-1; v_gene: TRBV2; d_gene: .; CDR3aa: CASSVFGGRTEAFF; CDR3nt: TGTGCCAGCAGTGTTTTCGGGGGGAGAACTGAAGCTTTCTTT
abundance: .; j_gene: TRBJ1-5; v_gene: TRBV9; d_gene: .; CDR3aa: CASSVEGGSNQPQHF; CDR3nt: TGTGCCAGCAGCGTAGAGGGGGGGAGCAATCAGCCCCAGCATTTT
abundance: .; j_gene: TRBJ2-7; v_gene: TRBV21-1; d_gene: .; CDR3aa: CASSESYEQYF; CDR3nt: TGTGCCAGCAGCGAGAGCTACGAGCAGTACTTC
abundance: .; j_gene: TRBJ1-2; v_gene: TRBV6-1; d_gene: .; CDR3aa: CASSEGEGIGYTF; CDR3nt: TGTGCCAGCAGTGAAGGGGAGGGGATTGGCTACACCTTC
abundance: .; j_gene: TRBJ2-7; v_gene: TRBV10-3; d_gene: TRBD2; CDR3aa: CAIGRGAGGAYEQYF; CDR3nt: TGTGCCATCGGGCGGGGTGCGGGGGGTGCCTACGAGCAGTACTTC
abundance: .; j_gene: TRBJ1-6; v_gene: TRBV25-1; d_gene: .; CDR3aa: CASSSSLRPLHF; CDR3nt: TGTGCCAGCAGTTCCTCACTCCGACCCCTCCACTTT
abundance: .; j_gene: TRBJ1-1; v_gene: TRBV7-9; d_gene: .; CDR3aa: CASSRDTAEAFF; CDR3nt: TGTGCCAGCAGCCGGGACACGGCTGAAGCTTTCTTT
abundance: .; j_gene: TRBJ1-2; v_gene: TRBV18; d_gene: TRBD1; CDR3aa: CASSPNWDSIEHGYTF; CDR3nt: TGTGCCAGCTCACCCAACTGGGACAGCATCGAACATGGCTACACCTTC
abundance: once; j_gene: TRBJ2-7; v_gene: TRBV7-9; d_gene: .; CDR3aa: CASSPPWAGAYEQYF; CDR3nt: TGTGCCAGCAGCCCTCCCTGGGCAGGCGCCTACGAGCAGTACTTC
abundance: .; j_gene: TRBJ1-2; v_gene: TRBV4-3; d_gene: .; CDR3aa: CASSQDIREGNYGYTF; CDR3nt: TGCGCCAGCAGCCAAGATATCCGGGAGGGTAACTATGGCTACACCTTC
abundance: .; j_gene: TRBJ2-5; v_gene: TRBV9; d_gene: .; CDR3aa: CASSVSGTSQETQYF; CDR3nt: TGTGCCAGCAGCGTTTCCGGGACATCGCAAGAGACCCAGTACTTC
abundance: few; j_gene: TRBJ1-1; v_gene: TRBV6-1; d_gene: .; CDR3aa: CASSGDRDTEAFF; CDR3nt: TGTGCCAGCAGTGGTGACAGAGACACTGAAGCTTTCTTT
abundance: .; j_gene: TRBJ1-4; v_gene: TRBV5-6; d_gene: TRBD1; CDR3aa: CASTLGTGEKLFF; CDR3nt: TGTGCCAGCACCCTTGGGACAGGTGAAAAACTGTTTTTT
abundance: .; j_gene: TRBJ2-7; v_gene: TRBV5-1; d_gene: TRBD2; CDR3aa: CASSLEGAGAYEQYF; CDR3nt: TGCGCCAGCAGCTTGGAAGGGGCGGGGGCCTACGAGCAGTACTTC
abundance: few; j_gene: TRBJ2-6; v_gene: TRBV5-1; d_gene: TRBD1; CDR3aa: CASSYGQGGSRGANVLTF; CDR3nt: TGCGCCAGCAGCTACGGACAGGGGGGCTCTCGTGGGGCCAACGTCCTGACTTTC
abundance: .; j_gene: TRBJ2-7; v_gene: TRBV5-6; d_gene: .; CDR3aa: CASSLALEGAEQYF; CDR3nt: TGTGCCAGCAGCTTGGCGCTCGAGGGCGCCGAGCAGTACTTC
abundance: .; j_gene: TRBJ1-1; v_gene: TRBV28; d_gene: .; CDR3aa: CASIPAPGRTEAFF; CDR3nt: TGTGCCAGCATCCCTGCCCCAGGGCGCACTGAAGCTTTCTTT
abundance: .; j_gene: TRBJ2-5; v_gene: TRBV5-1; d_gene: TRBD2; CDR3aa: CASNLAGIQETQYF; CDR3nt: TGCGCCAGCAACTTAGCGGGTATCCAAGAGACCCAGTACTTC
abundance: once; j_gene: TRBJ1-2; v_gene: TRBV11-2; d_gene: TRBD1; CDR3aa: CASSLTGATTYGYTF; CDR3nt: TGTGCCAGCAGCTTAACAGGGGCGACCACCTATGGCTACACCTTC
abundance: .; j_gene: TRBJ2-1; v_gene: TRBV7-9; d_gene: .; CDR3aa: CASRTGFISYNEQFF; CDR3nt: TGTGCCAGCAGAACAGGGTTTATCTCCTACAATGAGCAGTTCTTC
abundance: .; j_gene: TRBJ2-7; v_gene: TRBV4-3; d_gene: TRBD1; CDR3aa: CASSLGQGIYEQYF; CDR3nt: TGCGCCAGCAGCTTAGGACAGGGGATCTACGAGCAGTACTTC
abundance: .; j_gene: TRBJ2-5; v_gene: TRBV5-1; d_gene: .; CDR3aa: CASSADRVSLSYQETQYF; CDR3nt: TGCGCCAGCAGCGCCGACCGGGTCTCGCTGAGTTACCAAGAGACCCAGTACTTC
abundance: few; j_gene: TRBJ1-1; v_gene: TRBV25-1; d_gene: .; CDR3aa: CASRPQGMNTEAFF; CDR3nt: TGTGCCAGCAGACCACAGGGAATGAACACTGAAGCTTTCTTT
abundance: once; j_gene: TRBJ2-3; v_gene: TRBV28; d_gene: .; CDR3aa: CASSGEGTDTQYF; CDR3nt: TGTGCCAGCTCCGGTGAGGGCACAGATACGCAGTATTTT